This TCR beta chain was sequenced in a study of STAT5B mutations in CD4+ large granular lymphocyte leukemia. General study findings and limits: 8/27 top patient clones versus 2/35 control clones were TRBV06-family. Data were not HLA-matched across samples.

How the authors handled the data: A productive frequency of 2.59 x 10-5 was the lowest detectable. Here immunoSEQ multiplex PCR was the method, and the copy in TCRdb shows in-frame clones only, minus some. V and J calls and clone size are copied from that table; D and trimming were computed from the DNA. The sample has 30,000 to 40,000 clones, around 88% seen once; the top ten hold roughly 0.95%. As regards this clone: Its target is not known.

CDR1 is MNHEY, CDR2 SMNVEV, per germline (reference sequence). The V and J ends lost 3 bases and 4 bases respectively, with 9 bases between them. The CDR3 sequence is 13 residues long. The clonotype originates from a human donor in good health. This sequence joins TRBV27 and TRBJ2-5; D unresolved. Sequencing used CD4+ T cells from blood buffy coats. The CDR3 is CASSFGPGETQYF. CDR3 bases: TGTGCCAGCAGTTTCGGGCCAGGAGAGACCCAGTACTTC.